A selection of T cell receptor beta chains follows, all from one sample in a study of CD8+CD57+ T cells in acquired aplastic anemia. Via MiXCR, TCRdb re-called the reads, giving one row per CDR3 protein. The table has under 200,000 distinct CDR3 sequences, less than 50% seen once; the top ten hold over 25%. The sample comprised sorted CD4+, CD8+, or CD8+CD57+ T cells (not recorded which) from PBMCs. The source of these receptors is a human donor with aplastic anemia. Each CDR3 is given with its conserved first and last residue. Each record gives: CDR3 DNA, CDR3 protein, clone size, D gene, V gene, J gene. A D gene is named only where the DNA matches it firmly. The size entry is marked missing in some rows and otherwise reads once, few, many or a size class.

cdr3_nt: TGTGCCATCAGTGGCGAGGGGATGAACACTGAAGCTTTCTTT
cdr3_aa: CAISGEGMNTEAFF
clone_size: .
d_call: .
v_call: TRBV10-3
j_call: TRBJ1-1

cdr3_nt: TGCAGCGTTGGGCCCGGGACAGCAGACTATGGCTACACCTTC
cdr3_aa: CSVGPGTADYGYTF
clone_size: .
d_call: TRBD1
v_call: TRBV29-1
j_call: TRBJ1-2

cdr3_nt: TGTGCCAGCAGTTTAACAGGGGGGACCACTGAAGCTTTCTTT
cdr3_aa: CASSLTGGTTEAFF
clone_size: .
d_call: TRBD1
v_call: TRBV28
j_call: TRBJ1-1

cdr3_nt: TGTGCCAGCAGCTGGAGGGTAGCGGTGAACACCGGGGAGCTGTTTTTT
cdr3_aa: CASSWRVAVNTGELFF
clone_size: .
d_call: .
v_call: TRBV5-6
j_call: TRBJ2-2

cdr3_nt: TGTGCCACCAGTGTTGGGGCAGGGGGCACAGATACGCAGTATTTT
cdr3_aa: CATSVGAGGTDTQYF
clone_size: .
d_call: .
v_call: TRBV24-1
j_call: TRBJ2-3

cdr3_nt: TGTGCCAGCAGGTACAGGGAGGATACGCAGTATTTT
cdr3_aa: CASRYREDTQYF
clone_size: .
d_call: .
v_call: TRBV12-3/TRBV12-4
j_call: TRBJ2-3

cdr3_nt: TGCGCCAGCAGCTTTGGGACAGGTACACTCTACGAGCAGTACTTC
cdr3_aa: CASSFGTGTLYEQYF
clone_size: .
d_call: TRBD1
v_call: TRBV5-1
j_call: TRBJ2-7

cdr3_nt: TGTGCCAGCAGCTTAGCGTCAGGGACTCAGCCCCAGCATTTT
cdr3_aa: CASSLASGTQPQHF
clone_size: once
d_call: .
v_call: TRBV7-9
j_call: TRBJ1-5

cdr3_nt: TGTGCCAGCAGCTTAGTCCTAGCGGATCCTTACAATGAGCAGTTCTTC
cdr3_aa: CASSLVLADPYNEQFF
clone_size: many
d_call: TRBD2
v_call: TRBV11-2
j_call: TRBJ2-1

cdr3_nt: TGCGCCAGCAGCCAAGAGACAGGATACGAGCAGTACTTC
cdr3_aa: CASSQETGYEQYF
clone_size: .
d_call: .
v_call: TRBV4-1
j_call: TRBJ2-7

cdr3_nt: TGCAGCGTTGAAGGGACCCCCCGCACAGATACGCAGTATTTT
cdr3_aa: CSVEGTPRTDTQYF
clone_size: .
d_call: .
v_call: TRBV29-1
j_call: TRBJ2-3

cdr3_nt: TGCAGCGTTGAAGTTGGGGACAGCCCCTACGAGCAGTACTTC
cdr3_aa: CSVEVGDSPYEQYF
clone_size: .
d_call: TRBD1
v_call: TRBV29-1
j_call: TRBJ2-7

cdr3_nt: TGTGCCTTCGGGGACACTGAAGCTTTCTTT
cdr3_aa: CAFGDTEAFF
clone_size: .
d_call: .
v_call: TRBV7-9
j_call: TRBJ1-1

cdr3_nt: TGTGCCAGCAGTCGACACGGAGGCGGGGAGCTGTTTTTT
cdr3_aa: CASSRHGGGELFF
clone_size: .
d_call: .
v_call: TRBV2
j_call: TRBJ2-2

cdr3_nt: TGTGCCAGCAGCTTGGCCGGGAGCACCTACGAGCAGTACTTC
cdr3_aa: CASSLAGSTYEQYF
clone_size: .
d_call: .
v_call: TRBV5-6
j_call: TRBJ2-7

cdr3_nt: TGTGCCAGCACCGCCGGGACAGGGGGTGCTTTCTTT
cdr3_aa: CASTAGTGGAFF
clone_size: .
d_call: TRBD1
v_call: TRBV27
j_call: TRBJ1-1

cdr3_nt: TGCAGTGCTCCGGGACAGGTTGCCGAGCAGTACTTC
cdr3_aa: CSAPGQVAEQYF
clone_size: .
d_call: TRBD1
v_call: TRBV20-1
j_call: TRBJ2-7

cdr3_nt: TGTGCCAGCAGCGGGACTAGCCTGAACACCGGGGAGCTGTTTTTT
cdr3_aa: CASSGTSLNTGELFF
clone_size: .
d_call: TRBD2
v_call: TRBV11-2
j_call: TRBJ2-2

cdr3_nt: TGTGCCAGCAGCTCGGGACTAGGAACAGATACGCAGTATTTT
cdr3_aa: CASSSGLGTDTQYF
clone_size: many
d_call: TRBD2
v_call: TRBV7-2
j_call: TRBJ2-3

cdr3_nt: TGTGCCAGCAGCCCCGGGACTAGCGGAATAGAGGCATCGTTCTTC
cdr3_aa: CASSPGTSGIEASFF
clone_size: .
d_call: TRBD2
v_call: TRBV9
j_call: TRBJ2-1

cdr3_nt: TGTGCCAGCAGCTTGGTCCTAGCGGGTTACACAGATACGCAGTATTTT
cdr3_aa: CASSLVLAGYTDTQYF
clone_size: many
d_call: TRBD2
v_call: TRBV5-4
j_call: TRBJ2-3

cdr3_nt: TGTGCCATCAGTGAGCCCGGGACAGGGAAAGAGACCCAGTACTTC
cdr3_aa: CAISEPGTGKETQYF
clone_size: many
d_call: TRBD1
v_call: TRBV10-3
j_call: TRBJ2-5

cdr3_nt: TGCGCCAGCAGCTTGGGGGAGCCACTCATCTATGGCTACACCTTC
cdr3_aa: CASSLGEPLIYGYTF
clone_size: many
d_call: .
v_call: TRBV5-1
j_call: TRBJ1-2

cdr3_nt: TGTGCCAGCAGCTGGGGAATCAACACTGAAGCTTTCTTT
cdr3_aa: CASSWGINTEAFF
clone_size: .
d_call: .
v_call: TRBV7-6
j_call: TRBJ1-1

cdr3_nt: TGTGCCAGCAGCGTAGGAGCTGCGGGGGGCGCAGGGACCGGGGAGCTGTTTTTT
cdr3_aa: CASSVGAAGGAGTGELFF
clone_size: many
d_call: TRBD2
v_call: TRBV9
j_call: TRBJ2-2

cdr3_nt: TGCGCCAGCAGTGATGGTCTAGCGGGCTACGAGCAGTACTTC
cdr3_aa: CASSDGLAGYEQYF
clone_size: many
d_call: TRBD2
v_call: TRBV10-2
j_call: TRBJ2-7

cdr3_nt: TGCAGTGCCAGCGGGGGCTCCTACAATGAGCAGTTCTTC
cdr3_aa: CSASGGSYNEQFF
clone_size: .
d_call: TRBD2
v_call: TRBV20-1
j_call: TRBJ2-1

cdr3_nt: TGTGCCAGCAGTTACAGCGGGAGGAACGAGCAGTACTTC
cdr3_aa: CASSYSGRNEQYF
clone_size: many
d_call: TRBD2
v_call: TRBV27
j_call: TRBJ2-7

cdr3_nt: TGCAGTGCTAGAACTAGCGGGGGGGTCTACGAGCAGTACTTC
cdr3_aa: CSARTSGGVYEQYF
clone_size: .
d_call: TRBD2
v_call: TRBV20-1
j_call: TRBJ2-7

cdr3_nt: TGTGCCACCAGTGATCCCCGCGGCAACAATGAGCAGTACTTC
cdr3_aa: CATSDPRGNNEQYF
clone_size: .
d_call: .
v_call: TRBV24-1
j_call: TRBJ2-7

cdr3_nt: TGCAGCGCGGAGGGGGCAAATGAAAAACTGTTTTTT
cdr3_aa: CSAEGANEKLFF
clone_size: .
d_call: TRBD1
v_call: TRBV29-1
j_call: TRBJ1-4

cdr3_nt: TGTGCCAGCAGTGAGCCTGGGACAGGGGGATGGGGCTACACCTTC
cdr3_aa: CASSEPGTGGWGYTF
clone_size: .
d_call: TRBD1
v_call: TRBV25-1
j_call: TRBJ1-2

cdr3_nt: TGTGCCAGCAGCTTACCGGACAGGTCTTGGGGTCAGCCCCAGCATTTT
cdr3_aa: CASSLPDRSWGQPQHF
clone_size: .
d_call: TRBD1
v_call: TRBV11-1
j_call: TRBJ1-5

cdr3_nt: TGCAGTGCTAGAGATCGTAGAGAGCTCTTCCTAGGCTACACCTTC
cdr3_aa: CSARDRRELFLGYTF
clone_size: many
d_call: .
v_call: TRBV20-1
j_call: TRBJ1-2

cdr3_nt: TGCAGCGTGGAAGGACAGACGAACACTGAAGCTTTCTTT
cdr3_aa: CSVEGQTNTEAFF
clone_size: few
d_call: .
v_call: TRBV29-1
j_call: TRBJ1-1

cdr3_nt: TGTGCCTGGACCATCAGGGGGCTGAACACTGAAGCTTTCTTT
cdr3_aa: CAWTIRGLNTEAFF
clone_size: .
d_call: TRBD1
v_call: TRBV30
j_call: TRBJ1-1

cdr3_nt: TGTGCCAGTAGTGCTTCGGACGGACACTCCTACGAGCAGTACTTC
cdr3_aa: CASSASDGHSYEQYF
clone_size: .
d_call: .
v_call: TRBV19
j_call: TRBJ2-7

cdr3_nt: TGTGCCAGCAGTGAACGAGGACTGCGCGGCTACACCTTC
cdr3_aa: CASSERGLRGYTF
clone_size: few
d_call: .
v_call: TRBV25-1
j_call: TRBJ1-2

cdr3_nt: TGTGCCAGCAGCCCGACAGGGGAGGATGGCTACACCTTC
cdr3_aa: CASSPTGEDGYTF
clone_size: .
d_call: TRBD1
v_call: TRBV2
j_call: TRBJ1-2

cdr3_nt: TGTGCCAGCAGTTACTCTGGAGGGACTAGCGGACAAGAGACCCAGTACTTC
cdr3_aa: CASSYSGGTSGQETQYF
clone_size: .
d_call: TRBD2
v_call: TRBV24-1
j_call: TRBJ2-5

cdr3_nt: TGCAGTGCAAATGACCAACTGGGGAACACCATATATTTT
cdr3_aa: CSANDQLGNTIYF
clone_size: .
d_call: .
v_call: TRBV20-1
j_call: TRBJ1-3